The source of this TCR beta chain is a study of chemoradiotherapy in HPV16-positive cancers. Study context: Functional T-cell assays on a couple of HPV16-positive patients' cells defined candidate HPV-specific clones and common TCR motifs.

General study points: HPV-responsive T-cell expansion during chemoradiotherapy was linked to improved recurrence-free survival in HPV16-positive patients. The functional HPV-specific definition rests on just two HPV16-positive patients. Non-HPV-specific T cells did not expand in tumors during treatment, whereas candidate HPV-specific clones and E7-related motifs did.

The germline V gene has CDR1 ENHRY and CDR2 SYGVKD. V lost 2 bases, J lost 4 bases, and 17 bases lay in between. This CDR3 comprises 16 residues. On this clone: Antigen: not known.

Libraries were prepared by immunoSEQ multiplex PCR; TCRdb keeps only in-frame clonotypes and omits some of them. The sample consists of roughly 15,000 clones, 60% to 85% of them appearing once. The TCR was taken from a human donor with HPV-associated anogenital cancer. The sample was acquired from a patient who underwent chemoradiotherapy. The chain employs TRBV10-3 and TRBJ1-2; maybe TRBD1 (5 bases). The chain's CDR3 is CAISEPSRDPAYGYTF. In DNA form, the CDR3 reads TGTGCCATCAGTGAGCCATCCCGGGACCCCGCCTATGGCTACACCTTC.